The next 31 T cell receptor beta chains were all read from a single sample in a study of blood T cell repertoires in COVID-19. Measured with immunoSEQ multiplex PCR; TCRdb has only the in-frame clones, and not every one. The repertoire holds under 200,000 clones, 84% seen once, with under 3% in the top ten. The sequenced material came from peripheral blood. These TCRs come from a human donor with acute or convalescent COVID-19. The donor label of this sample is uncertain.

The rearrangement uses TRBV7-3 and TRBJ2-7; TRBD2 agrees at 16 bases. CDR1 and CDR2 (germline): SGHTA, FQGTGA. The CDR3 length is 19 residues. V was clipped by 5 bases and J by 0 bases; unmatched bases: 10. CDR3 sequence reads: CASSPRPGTSGGGSYEQYF. Written as DNA, the CDR3 is TGTGCCAGCAGCCCCCGTCCCGGGACTAGCGGGGGGGGCTCCTACGAGCAGTACTTC.

The rearrangement uses TRBV19 and TRBJ1-5, with D perhaps matching TRBD1 (6 bases). V dropped 6 bases and J dropped 2 bases, with 17 bases sitting between them. CDR1 and CDR2 (germline): LNHDA, SQIVND (reference sequence). This CDR3 has 16 amino acids. The CDR3 bases are TGTGCCAGTAGGCTGACCGAGGACAGTGGCAATCAGCCCCAGCATTTT. It encodes CASRLTEDSGNQPQHF.

This clone is a singleton in its sample. The genes are TRBV5-4 and TRBJ2-1, with 10 bases fitting TRBD2. The trim removed 0 bases at V and 8 bases at J, leaving 8 bases unmatched. The CDR3 is 16 amino acids. Germline lookup yields CDR1 SGHNT and CDR2 YYREEE (reference sequence). CDR3: CASSLAGLAMNDEQFF. Here the CDR3 DNA reads TGTGCCAGCAGCTTGGCGGGACTAGCGATGAATGATGAGCAGTTCTTC. The full variable domain, in which reference TRBV5-4 and TRBJ2-1 provide the parts outside the CDR3, is ETGVTQSPTHLIKTRGQQVTLRCSSQSGHNTVSWYQQALGQGPQFIFQYYREEENGRGNFPPRFSGLQFPNYSSELNVNALELDDSALYLCASSLAGLAMNDEQFFGPGTRLTVL.

The chain recombines TRBV18 with TRBJ2-1; 8 bases are a match to TRBD2. Trimming at V came to 2 bases and at J to 10 bases, leaving 1 base not matched to a gene. Germline CDR1 reads KGHSH; CDR2 reads LQKENI. The CDR3 contains 12 residues. The CDR3 loop reads CASSPSGGEQFF. The DNA for the CDR3 is TGTGCCAGCTCACCATCGGGGGGGGAGCAGTTCTTC.

About this clone itself: The same CDR3 can be traced to other DNA sequences in this sample. The chain joins TRBV5-1 to TRBJ1-1, with D unresolved. Trimming left V 2 bases short and J 4 bases short, with 12 bases between. The CDR3 runs to 14 residues. Germline assignment: CDR1 SGHRS and CDR2 YFSETQ. The CDR3 nucleotides read TGCGCCAGCAGCTTAACGGCGGGTGGCACTGAAGCTTTCTTT. It yields the protein CASSLTAGGTEAFF.

As for this clone: The same CDR3 can be traced to other DNA sequences in this sample. CDR3 sequence: CASSPDRGLYEQYF. CDR3 bases: TGTGCCAGCTCACCAGACAGGGGGCTCTACGAGCAGTACTTC. The chain has TRBV18 and TRBJ2-7, with TRBD1 matching 10 bases. Trimming cost V 2 bases and J 3 bases; bases outside gene matches: 1. CDR1 is KGHSH, CDR2 LQKENI, per germline. CDR3 length equals 14 residues.

The chain joins TRBV30 to TRBJ1-5, with TRBD1 as a possible D gene (5 bases). Germline V lookup: CDR1 GTSNPN, CDR2 SVGIG (reference sequence). The CDR3 has 13 residues. Trimming cost V 8 bases and J 5 bases, with 16 bases left between them. CDR3 in DNA: TGTGCCCTCCAGGGTGGGGGGGATCAGCCCCAGCATTTT. This gives the protein CALQGGGDQPQHF.

V and J are TRBV5-4 and TRBJ2-1; 12 nucleotides line up with TRBD2. The ends lost 0 bases at V and 7 bases at J; junction bases unmatched: 2. There are 15 residues in the CDR3. The germline gives CDR1 SGHNT, CDR2 YYREEE (reference sequence). The CDR3 protein is CASSLASGRANEQFF. The CDR3 DNA is TGTGCCAGCAGCTTGGCTAGCGGGAGGGCGAATGAGCAGTTCTTC. The complete variable domain, with remaining parts taken from reference TRBV5-4 and TRBJ2-1, reads ETGVTQSPTHLIKTRGQQVTLRCSSQSGHNTVSWYQQALGQGPQFIFQYYREEENGRGNFPPRFSGLQFPNYSSELNVNALELDDSALYLCASSLASGRANEQFFGPGTRLTVL.

V gene TRBV4-1 combines with J gene TRBJ1-6; D is uncertain. Germline V gives CDR1 MGHRA, CDR2 YSYEKL. The CDR3 contains 16 residues. Trimming took 2 bases from V and 5 from J, leaving 13 bases between them. The CDR3 DNA follows: TGCGCCAGCAGCCAATATAGCCGAGCAGATAATTCACCCCTCCACTTT. It is translated as CASSQYSRADNSPLHF.

This clone was seen just once. This chain uses TRBV7-9 with TRBJ1-6, with 8 bases aligning to TRBD1. The CDR3 has 16 amino acids. Trimming took 4 bases from V and 1 from J; bases not matched to a gene: 3. Germline V gene data show CDR1 as SEHNR and CDR2 as FQNEAQ (reference sequence). Here the CDR3 DNA reads TGTGCCAGCAGCTACCGACAGGGGTCCTATAATTCACCCCTCCACTTT. Amino acids: CASSYRQGSYNSPLHF.

The CDR3 sequence: CASSLEGQGYNEQFF. The CDR3 bases are TGCGCCAGCAGCTTGGAGGGACAGGGATACAATGAGCAGTTCTTC. V usage is TRBV5-1 and J usage is TRBJ2-1; 9 nucleotides align to TRBD1. Unmatched junction bases numbered 2, after V lost 0 bases and J lost 4 bases. Germline V gene lookup returns CDR1 SGHRS and CDR2 YFSETQ. The CDR3 length is 15 residues.

The chain uses TRBV2 and TRBJ1-1; D gene unclear. Trimming left V 7 bases short and J 1 base short, with 19 bases between. CDR1 is SNHLY, CDR2 FYNNEI, per germline. CDR3 length: 16 amino acids. The CDR3 reads CASTMRKVVGNTEAFF. The CDR3 DNA is TGTGCCAGCACTATGCGGAAAGTAGTTGGGAACACTGAAGCTTTCTTT. Using reference TRBV2 and TRBJ1-1 for the parts outside the CDR3, the full variable domain is EPEVTQTPSHQVTQMGQEVILRCVPISNHLYFYWYRQILGQKVEFLVSFYNNEISEKSEIFDDQFSVERPDGSNFTLKIRSTKLEDSAMYFCASTMRKVVGNTEAFFGQGTRLTVV.

The rearrangement links TRBV5-5 to TRBJ1-5; TRBD1 matches 7 bases. Germline V gene sequence: CDR1 SGHKS, CDR2 YYEKEE (reference sequence). The V segment lost 0 bases and the J segment 3 bases; nucleotides outside the gene matches: 6. The CDR3 spans 16 residues. CDR3 bases: TGTGCCAGCAGCTTGGGGCGGCAGGGGGTCAATCAGCCCCAGCATTTT. Protein: CASSLGRQGVNQPQHF.

V gene TRBV2 combines with J gene TRBJ2-7; perhaps TRBD1 as D (5 bases). V lost 6 bases and J lost 4, with 7 bases in between. The CDR3 is 11 residues long. Per the germline V gene, CDR1 is SNHLY and CDR2 is FYNNEI. The CDR3 region has the DNA TGTGCCAGCAGGACAGTTTACGAGCAGTACTTC. Its protein is CASRTVYEQYF.

The chain recombines TRBV19 with TRBJ1-2, with 7 bases matching TRBD1. V lost 3 bases, J lost 4 bases, and 8 bases stayed unmatched. CDR1 and CDR2 (germline): LNHDA, SQIVND (reference sequence). The CDR3 has 15 residues. The CDR3: CASSIDRAPGYGYTF. The CDR3 nucleotides are TGTGCCAGTAGTATTGACAGGGCCCCTGGCTATGGCTACACCTTC. The entire variable domain, with the rest obtained from reference TRBV19 and TRBJ1-2, is as follows: DGGITQSPKYLFRKEGQNVTLSCEQNLNHDAMYWYRQDPGQGLRLIYYSQIVNDFQKGDIAEGYSVSREKKESFPLTVTSAQKNPTAFYLCASSIDRAPGYGYTFGSGTRLTVV.

This rearrangement joins TRBV28 to TRBJ1-5; D unclear. The CDR3 contains 14 residues. V was pared by 6 bases and J by 5 bases, with 14 bases between. Germline V gene data show CDR1 as MDHEN and CDR2 as SYDVKM. The CDR3 loop is CASRPPGAHQPQHF. CDR3 DNA sequence: TGTGCCAGCAGACCCCCAGGCGCCCATCAGCCCCAGCATTTT. Looking up the rest from reference TRBV28 and TRBJ1-5 gives the full variable domain: DVKVTQSSRYLVKRTGEKVFLECVQDMDHENMFWYRQDPGLGLRLIYFSYDVKMKEKGDIPEGYSVSREKKERFSLILESASTNQTSMYLCASRPPGAHQPQHFGDGTRLSIL.

The genes are TRBV18 and TRBJ1-2; TRBD1 matches at 8 bases. The CDR3 covers 14 residues. From germline, CDR1 is KGHSH and CDR2 LQKENI. V lost 3 bases, J lost 4 bases, and 4 bases stayed unmatched. CDR3 sequence: CASSPQTGAYGYTF. The CDR3 nucleotides read TGTGCCAGCTCACCGCAGACAGGGGCCTATGGCTACACCTTC.

The chain joins TRBV19 to TRBJ1-6; D may be TRBD1 (6 bases). Trimming took 5 bases from V and 4 from J, leaving 15 bases between them. The CDR3 spans 16 residues. Germline CDR1 and CDR2: LNHDA and SQIVND (reference sequence). CDR3 in DNA: TGTGCCAGTAGTTCGCCTCCGGGACAATATAATTCACCCCTCCACTTT. Residues: CASSSPPGQYNSPLHF.

The chain couples TRBV5-8 to TRBJ2-1, with unresolved D. Germline assignment: CDR1 SGHTS and CDR2 YDEGEE. V was shortened by 0 bases and J by 9 bases, with 7 bases between the two germline ends. The CDR3 extends over 12 amino acids. In nucleotides, the CDR3 is TGTGCCAGCAGCTTGGGAACGGGTGAGCAGTTCTTC. This translates into CASSLGTGEQFF.

CDR3 nucleotide sequence: TGTGCCAGCAGGGGGAAAAGCGGTTACAATGAGCAGTTCTTC. It encodes CASRGKSGYNEQFF. The chain joins TRBV11-3 to TRBJ2-1; D perhaps matches TRBD2 (5 bases). Germline values: CDR1 SGHNT, CDR2 YENEEA. Trimming pared 6 bases from V and 4 bases from J, leaving 13 bases between. The CDR3 runs 14 residues.

This chain connects TRBV28 to TRBJ1-1; a possible D gene is TRBD1 (6 bases). The CDR3 totals 15 residues. Germline CDR1 is MDHEN and CDR2 is SYDVKM. V was clipped by 5 bases and J by 1 base, with 14 bases between them. CDR3 DNA: TGTGCCAGCAGTCTTATGACAGGAGGGAACACTGAAGCTTTCTTT. This sequence encodes CASSLMTGGNTEAFF.

The chain combines TRBV7-3 with TRBJ2-1, with 9 nucleotides matching TRBD2. V lost 0 bases and J lost 1; bases outside the gene matches: 4. Germline CDR1 reads SGHTA; CDR2 reads FQGTGA. The length of the CDR3 is 17 residues. The CDR3 bases are TGTGCCAGCAGCTTAACTAGCGGGAGAGGTTCCTACAATGAGCAGTTCTTC. Protein product: CASSLTSGRGSYNEQFF.

The gene calls are TRBV5-1 and TRBJ2-3; maybe TRBD2 (6 bases). V lost 2 bases, J lost 0 bases, and 13 bases lay in between. This CDR3 has 16 amino acids. In germline, CDR1 is SGHRS, CDR2 YFSETQ. CDR3: CASSLVPGVSTDTQYF. CDR3 sequence (DNA): TGCGCCAGCAGCTTAGTACCGGGGGTTAGCACAGATACGCAGTATTTT.

This clone was picked up a small number of times. The chain couples TRBV5-1 to TRBJ1-4; TRBD1 matches 9 bases. Germline lookup yields CDR1 SGHRS and CDR2 YFSETQ. The junction had 7 bases not matched to a gene; V was cut back by 4 bases and J by 3 bases. The CDR3 has 16 residues. The CDR3 nucleotides read TGCGCCAGCAGCCCCGGGACAGGGCTATCTAATGAAAAACTGTTTTTT. Translated: CASSPGTGLSNEKLFF.

The V and J genes are TRBV2 and TRBJ2-5; 12 positions agree with TRBD2. Germline CDR1 is SNHLY and CDR2 is FYNNEI. V was clipped by 10 bases and J by 7 bases; unmatched bases: 13. This CDR3 is built from 15 residues. CDR3 protein: CATPTSGGQSGTQYF. DNA for the CDR3: TGTGCCACCCCGACTAGCGGGGGCCAGAGCGGGACCCAGTACTTC.

This chain links TRBV19 with TRBJ1-1; D not certain. Trimming pared 5 bases from V and 0 bases from J, leaving 22 bases between. This CDR3 is built from 18 residues. Looked up from germline, CDR1 is LNHDA and CDR2 is SQIVND (reference sequence). As DNA, the CDR3 is TGTGCCAGTAGTCCCCCCGCAGGCTCTCTTTTCATGAACACTGAAGCTTTCTTT. It is translated as CASSPPAGSLFMNTEAFF.

The chain employs TRBV5-6 and TRBJ1-2; D perhaps matches TRBD1 (6 bases). This CDR3 comprises 13 residues. Between the trimmed V and J ends, which lost 3 bases and 4 bases, there was a span of 10 bases. The germline gives CDR1 SGHDT, CDR2 YYEEEE. Here the CDR3 reads CASSYGQFYGYTF. As DNA, the CDR3 is TGTGCCAGCAGCTACGGACAGTTCTATGGCTACACCTTC.

V and J are TRBV9 and TRBJ2-1; maybe TRBD2 (5 bases). This CDR3 region has 15 residues. Germline CDR1 reads SGDLS; CDR2 reads YYNGEE. V was pared by 1 base and J by 0 bases, with 8 bases between. The CDR3, as DNA: TGTGCCAGCAGCGTATGGGAGAGCTCCTACAATGAGCAGTTCTTC. It codes for CASSVWESSYNEQFF.

This chain connects TRBV19 to TRBJ1-4, with TRBD1 matching 10 bases. The V and J ends lost 5 bases and 7 bases, in that order; junction bases with no gene match: 7. CDR3 length equals 15 residues. Germline V CDR1 and CDR2: LNHDA, SQIVND (reference sequence). CDR3 sequence reads: CASSARDRGGEKLFF. The CDR3 region has the DNA TGTGCCAGTAGTGCGAGGGACAGGGGAGGTGAAAAACTGTTTTTT.

The chain carries TRBV9 and TRBJ2-5; the D gene is possibly TRBD2 (7 bases). Germline V CDR1 and CDR2: SGDLS, YYNGEE. V gave up 2 bases and J gave up 4 bases, with 15 bases separating them. This CDR3 has 15 amino acids. CDR3 protein: CASSVAGGLGETQYF. DNA of the CDR3: TGTGCCAGCAGCGTGGCCGGGGGGCTGGGAGAGACCCAGTACTTC.

The chain employs TRBV7-3 and TRBJ2-3, with D possibly matching TRBD2 (6 bases). The CDR3 consists of 17 residues. The germline V gene encodes CDR1 SGHTA and CDR2 FQGTGA. Trimming stripped 5 bases from V and 0 bases from J, with 18 bases between. The CDR3: CASSPLPLASSTDTQYF. CDR3 coding DNA: TGTGCCAGCAGCCCTTTACCCCTAGCGTCTAGCACAGATACGCAGTATTTT.